This T cell receptor (beta chain) was sequenced during a study of OX40 agonist ivuxolimab in advanced cancers. General observations from the study: Low normalized T-cell clonal expansion was also seen in some nonresponders. Relatively little clonal expansion, among the lowest observed, appeared in partial responders at 0.1-3.0 mg/kg. Averaged across samples, CD8+ T cells carried more expanded clones than CD4+ did.

V lost 4 bases, J lost 3 bases, and 8 bases lay in between. The germline gives CDR1 SGHKS, CDR2 YYEKEE (reference sequence). This CDR3 comprises 12 residues. Concerning this clone: Its target is not known.

Systemic immunosuppression or autoimmune disease history was grounds to exclude patients. Profiling relied on immunoSEQ multiplex PCR, and the TCRdb table lists in-frame clones only, not all of them. The table lists approximately 84,000 clones, 85% to 95% of them singletons. The source was CD4+ or CD8+ T cells sorted from blood, collected in a trial of the OX40 agonist ivuxolimab. The clonotype was recovered from an adult with an advanced solid tumor such as melanoma, head and neck, liver or kidney cancer. V gene TRBV5-5 combines with J gene TRBJ2-7; D is uncertain. The CDR3: CASSRVGYEQYF. The CDR3 coding sequence is TGTGCCAGCAGCCGGGTTGGCTACGAGCAGTACTTC.